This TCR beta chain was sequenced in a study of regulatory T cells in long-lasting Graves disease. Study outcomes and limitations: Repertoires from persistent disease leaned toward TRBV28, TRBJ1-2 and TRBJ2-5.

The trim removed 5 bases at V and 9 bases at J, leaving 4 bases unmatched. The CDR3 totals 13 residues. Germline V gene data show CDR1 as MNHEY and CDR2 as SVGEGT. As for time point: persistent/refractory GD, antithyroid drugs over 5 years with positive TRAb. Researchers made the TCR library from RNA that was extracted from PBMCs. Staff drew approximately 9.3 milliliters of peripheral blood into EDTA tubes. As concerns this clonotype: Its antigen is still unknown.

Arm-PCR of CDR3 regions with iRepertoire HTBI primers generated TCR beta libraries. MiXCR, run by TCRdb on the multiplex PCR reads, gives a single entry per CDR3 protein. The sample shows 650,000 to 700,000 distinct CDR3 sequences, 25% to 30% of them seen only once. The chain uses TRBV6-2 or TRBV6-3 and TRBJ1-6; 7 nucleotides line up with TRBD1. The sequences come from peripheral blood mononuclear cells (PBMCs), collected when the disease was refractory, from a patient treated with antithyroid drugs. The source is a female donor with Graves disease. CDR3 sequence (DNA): TGTGCCAGCAGTGTGGACAGGTCTTCACCCCTCCACTTT. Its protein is CASSVDRSSPLHF.